A selection of T cell receptor beta chains follows, all from one sample in a study of control samples from healthy donors and cancer patients. Only in-frame clones appear in the TCRdb table, and some are missing; sequencing was by immunoSEQ multiplex PCR. The table has 150,000 to 200,000 clones, 80% to 95% seen once. Sequencing input: blood. The receptors were gathered from a man aged 18 to 30 in good health. The CDR3 runs from the conserved cysteine through the conserved F or W. The order of the fields is V gene, J gene, clone size, CDR3 protein. Only part of the rows carry a size: once, few, many, or a class if the clone is expanded.

V: TRBV6-5; J: TRBJ2-7; size: NA; CDR3: CASSYSQGAYEQYF
V: TRBV4-1; J: TRBJ2-7; size: NA; CDR3: CASSQQGGGHLYSYEQYF
V: TRBV5-4; J: TRBJ2-1; size: NA; CDR3: CASSLGQAGNEQFF
V: TRBV24-1; J: TRBJ2-1; size: NA; CDR3: CATSDEGRVGEQFF
V: TRBV14; J: TRBJ2-2; size: once; CDR3: CASSQDQRRAGYNTGELFF
V: TRBV30; J: TRBJ1-2; size: NA; CDR3: CAWSVEVLYGYTF
V: TRBV5-1; J: TRBJ2-3; size: NA; CDR3: CASSLEGNTQYF
V: TRBV19; J: TRBJ1-6; size: NA; CDR3: CASSGIRIGVYNSPLHF
V: TRBV18; J: TRBJ1-1; size: NA; CDR3: CASSPLRRNTEAFF
V: TRBV5-1; J: TRBJ2-1; size: NA; CDR3: CASSLGQGFGNEQFF
V: TRBV24-1; J: TRBJ2-3; size: NA; CDR3: CATSESGVGTDTQYF
V: TRBV9; J: TRBJ1-3; size: NA; CDR3: CASSVRESGTIYF
V: TRBV5-1; J: TRBJ2-6; size: NA; CDR3: CASSASGVYGANVLTF
V: TRBV19; J: TRBJ2-2; size: NA; CDR3: CASSPRVRGFGTGELFF
V: TRBV5-5; J: TRBJ1-5; size: NA; CDR3: CASSLSQGQSQPQHF
V: TRBV15; J: TRBJ1-6; size: NA; CDR3: CATSRDQRGVERSPLHF
V: TRBV10-3; J: TRBJ1-1; size: NA; CDR3: CAINQDPFRGAEAFF
V: TRBV18; J: TRBJ2-1; size: NA; CDR3: CASSLTAGSSSYNEQFF
V: TRBV30; J: TRBJ2-3; size: NA; CDR3: CAWNKGTSGGIRTDTQYF
V: TRBV29-1; J: TRBJ1-1; size: NA; CDR3: CSVEDGAMNTEAFF
V: TRBV28; J: TRBJ2-5; size: NA; CDR3: CASSSQDRQETQYF
V: TRBV7-2; J: TRBJ1-3; size: NA; CDR3: CASSLGTGYGNTIYF
V: TRBV21-1; J: TRBJ2-7; size: NA; CDR3: CASSIQTGGFGGEQYF
V: TRBV20-1; J: TRBJ2-3; size: NA; CDR3: CSATSTDTQYF